The next 9 T cell receptor beta chains were all read from a single sample in a study of T cells in women clearing cervical HPV infection. Here immunoSEQ multiplex PCR was the method, and the copy in TCRdb shows in-frame clones only, minus some. The table lists about 34,000 clones. The sample comprised blood buffy coat. These receptors were taken from a woman between 18 and 70 years old with a cervical HPV16 infection that either progressed to CIN3+ or cleared (not recorded which).

Notes on this clone: The read finishes 3 residues shy of the CDR3 end, and the germline J gene is used to complete it. V and J are TRBV5-1 and TRBJ1-2, with 7 bases identical to TRBD1. The germline V gene encodes CDR1 SGHRS and CDR2 YFSETQ. V trimming: 0 bases; J trimming: 7 bases; junction bases outside the gene matches: 0. The CDR3 runs 12 residues. The CDR3 loop reads CASSLGQGGYTF. CDR3 DNA (partial): TGCGCCAGCAGCTTGGGACAGGGTGGC.

The CDR3 region is CASSPSHSYNSPLHF. The CDR3 DNA, read in part, is TGTGCCAGCAGCCCCAGTCACTCCTATAATTCACCC. The V call is TRBV11-2, the J call TRBJ1-6; no firm D call. The CDR3 extends 3 residues past the end of the read, so its final part is completed from the germline J gene. The CDR3 covers 15 residues. Germline CDR1 SGHAT, CDR2 FQNNGV. V was pared by 5 bases and J by 0 bases, with 8 bases between.

For this clone: The CDR3 end falls 3 residues outside the read, so it is completed with the germline J gene. This chain uses TRBV19 with TRBJ2-3, with 7 positions matching TRBD1. This CDR3 spans 14 amino acids. CDR1 LNHDA and CDR2 SQIVND come from the germline V gene (reference sequence). CDR3: CASRMGQNNQPQYF. CDR3 DNA, as far as it was read: TGTGCCAGTAGAATGGGACAGAACAATCAGCCG.

The CDR3 loop is CASSFDRATNEKLFF. The part of the CDR3 DNA that was read is TGTGCCAGCTCTTTCGACCGCGCAACTAATGAAAAG. This sequence joins TRBV18 and TRBJ2-2; D not resolved. With the read ending 3 residues before the CDR3 end, the germline J gene is used to fill in that end. There are 15 residues in the CDR3. Germline V gene data show CDR1 as KGHSH and CDR2 as LQKENI.

On this clone: The missing CDR3 end, 3 residues past where the read stops, is filled in from the germline J gene. This sequence joins TRBV7-9 and TRBJ1-4; no reliable D call. CDR3 size: 14 residues. Germline V CDR1 and CDR2: SEHNR, FQNEAQ (reference sequence). The covered CDR3 bases are TGTGCCAGCAGCTTAGCTGGGAGCGGAGGGAAA. This encodes CASSLAGSGGK. The complete CDR3 reads CASSLAGSGGKLFF.

Points on this clone: The CDR3 end is not reached by the read, which stops 3 residues before it; the germline J gene fills it in. V and J are TRBV6-2 or TRBV6-3 and TRBJ2-1; D perhaps matches TRBD2 (5 bases). This CDR3 comprises 12 residues. Germline values: CDR1 MNHEY, CDR2 SVGEGT. Trimming left V 11 bases short and J 9 bases short, with 17 bases between. The CDR3 bases that were read are TGTGCCGGTAGCGTTACGTTTGGTGAG. It specifies CAGSVTFGE. In full, the CDR3 reads CAGSVTFGEQFF.

A remark on this clone: The read halts 3 residues ahead of the CDR3 end, with the missing end drawn from the germline J gene. V usage is TRBV10-3 and J usage is TRBJ2-1; D may be TRBD1 (6 bases). The V gene's germline CDR1 is ENHRY and CDR2 SYGVKD. V lost 8 bases and J 9 bases, leaving 11 bases between the germline ends. The CDR3 totals 11 residues. CDR3 amino acids: CAIRQVSEQFF. Partial CDR3 DNA: TGTGCCATCCGACAGGTCTCTGAG.

Comment on this clone: The read finishes 3 residues shy of the CDR3 end, and the germline J gene is used to complete it. V gene TRBV6-4 combines with J gene TRBJ2-7; the match to TRBD1 covers 8 bases. Trimming took 9 bases from V and 0 from J; bases not matched to a gene: 7. Germline-derived CDR1 and CDR2 are MRHNA and SNTAGT. The CDR3 sequence is 14 residues long. The DNA read from the CDR3 is TGTGCCAGTGGGGGACAGGTCCACTCCTACGAG. The encoded protein is CASGGQVHSYE. The entire CDR3 reads CASGGQVHSYEQYF.

Of note for this clone: The CDR3 extends 3 residues past the end of the read, so its final part is completed from the germline J gene. The chain couples TRBV5-5 to TRBJ2-2; TRBD2 aligns across 8 bases. The V and J ends lost 4 bases and 6 bases, in that order; junction bases with no gene match: 8. This CDR3 has 15 residues. Germline CDR1 reads SGHKS; CDR2 reads YYEKEE (reference sequence). The part of the CDR3 DNA that was read is TGTGCCAGCAGCGTGGGACTAGGGCTTGCCGGGGAG. Amino acids: CASSVGLGLAGE. The complete CDR3 reads CASSVGLGLAGELFF.